This T cell receptor (beta chain) was found in a study of lymphopenia after photon versus proton radiotherapy. General observations from the study: A bigger post-nadir fall in TCR diversity correlated inversely with survival time in deceased patients. Relative stability marked proton patients; photon patients lost diversity and naive cells. Survival link was tested only in deceased patients; proton benefit remains a possibility.

On this clone: Its specificity is not known.

The germline V gene encodes CDR1 SGDLS and CDR2 YYNGEE. CDR3 size: 19 residues. V was shortened by 3 bases and J by 0 bases, with 22 bases between the two germline ends. Only in-frame clones appear in the TCRdb table, and some are missing; sequencing was by immunoSEQ multiplex PCR. The data show under 20,000 clones, about nine tenths seen once. The source of this sequence is a man aged 65 to 79 with pancreatic cancer. The sequences come from peripheral blood, collected from a patient treated with proton-based radiotherapy. This chain connects TRBV9 to TRBJ2-1; D is perhaps TRBD1 (6 bases). The CDR3 here is CASSATGSRFLRSYNEQFF. CDR3 sequence (DNA): TGTGCCAGCAGCGCGACAGGAAGCAGGTTCTTGCGCTCCTACAATGAGCAGTTCTTC.